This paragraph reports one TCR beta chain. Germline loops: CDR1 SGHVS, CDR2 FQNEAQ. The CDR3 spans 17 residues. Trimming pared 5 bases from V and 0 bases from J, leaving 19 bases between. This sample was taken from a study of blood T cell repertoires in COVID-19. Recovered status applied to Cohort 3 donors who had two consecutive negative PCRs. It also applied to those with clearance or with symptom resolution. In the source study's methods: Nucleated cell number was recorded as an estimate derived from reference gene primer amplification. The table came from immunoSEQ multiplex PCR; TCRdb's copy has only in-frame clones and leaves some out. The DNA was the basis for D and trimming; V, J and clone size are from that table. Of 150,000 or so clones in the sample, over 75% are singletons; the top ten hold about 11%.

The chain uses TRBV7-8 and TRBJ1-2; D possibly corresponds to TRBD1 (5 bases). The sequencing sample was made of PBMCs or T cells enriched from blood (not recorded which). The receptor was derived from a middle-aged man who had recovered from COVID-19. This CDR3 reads CASSNRRAGIPNYGYTF. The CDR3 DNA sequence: TGTGCCAGCAGCAATCGAAGGGCAGGGATCCCTAACTATGGCTACACCTTC.